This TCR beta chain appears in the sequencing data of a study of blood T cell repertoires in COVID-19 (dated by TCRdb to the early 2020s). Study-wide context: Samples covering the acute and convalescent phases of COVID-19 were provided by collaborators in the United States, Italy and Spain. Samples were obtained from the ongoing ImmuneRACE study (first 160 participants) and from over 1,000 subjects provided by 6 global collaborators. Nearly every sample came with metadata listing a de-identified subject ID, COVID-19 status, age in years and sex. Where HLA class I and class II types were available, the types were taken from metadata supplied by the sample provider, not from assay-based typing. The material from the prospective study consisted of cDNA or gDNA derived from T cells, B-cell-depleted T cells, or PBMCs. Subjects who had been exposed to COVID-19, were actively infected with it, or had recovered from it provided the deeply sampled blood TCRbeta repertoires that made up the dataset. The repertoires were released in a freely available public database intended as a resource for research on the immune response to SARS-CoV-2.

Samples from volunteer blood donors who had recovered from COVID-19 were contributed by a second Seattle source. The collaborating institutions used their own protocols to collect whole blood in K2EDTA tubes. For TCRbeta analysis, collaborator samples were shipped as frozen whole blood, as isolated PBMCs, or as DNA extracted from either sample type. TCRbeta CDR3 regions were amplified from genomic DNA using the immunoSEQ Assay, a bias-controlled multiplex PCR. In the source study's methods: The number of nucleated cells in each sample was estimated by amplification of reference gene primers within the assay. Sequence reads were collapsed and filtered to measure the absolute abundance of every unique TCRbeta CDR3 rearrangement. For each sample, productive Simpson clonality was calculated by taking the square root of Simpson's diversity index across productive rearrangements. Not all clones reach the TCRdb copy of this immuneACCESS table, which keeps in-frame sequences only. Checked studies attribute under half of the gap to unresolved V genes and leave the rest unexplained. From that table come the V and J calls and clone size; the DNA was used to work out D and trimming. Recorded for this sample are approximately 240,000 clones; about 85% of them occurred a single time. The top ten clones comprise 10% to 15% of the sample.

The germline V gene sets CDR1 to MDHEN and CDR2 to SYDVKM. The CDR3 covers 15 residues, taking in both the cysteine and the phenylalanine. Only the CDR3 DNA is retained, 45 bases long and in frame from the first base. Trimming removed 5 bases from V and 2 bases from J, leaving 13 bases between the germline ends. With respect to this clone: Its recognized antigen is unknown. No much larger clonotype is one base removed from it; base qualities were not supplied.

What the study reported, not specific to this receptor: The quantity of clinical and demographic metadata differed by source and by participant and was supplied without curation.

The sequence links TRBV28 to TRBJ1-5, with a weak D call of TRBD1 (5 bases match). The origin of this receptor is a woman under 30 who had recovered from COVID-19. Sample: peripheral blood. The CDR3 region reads CASSGQTGRNQPQHF. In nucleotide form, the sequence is TGTGCCAGCAGTGGGCAAACAGGACGCAATCAGCCCCAGCATTTT.